This entry features one T cell receptor (beta chain) sequence. The antigen is undetermined. This CDR3 comprises 14 residues. Losses at the gene ends were 2 bases for V and 10 bases for J; bases not matched to a gene: 6. Germline V gene lookup returns CDR1 SGHRS and CDR2 YFSETQ. The sample belongs to a study of cytomegalovirus exposure and HLA in healthy donors. In the PCR, 60 Vbeta and 13 Jbeta primers were used. This table comes from immunoSEQ multiplex PCR, and its TCRdb copy is limited to in-frame clones, with some not included. This sample yields 130,000 to 150,000 clones, of which approximately 83% are seen a single time; 1.5% to 2% belongs to the top ten. Study results and caveats: Later on, a genetic analysis was performed. It linked a missense variant in DCLRE1C with V- and J-gene trimming of TCR beta. A classifier reportedly called cytomegalovirus status with high sensitivity and specificity. According to the study, roughly 160 TCR beta chains were cytomegalovirus-associated.

The TCR comes from a woman between 40 and 50 years old in good health and CMV-seronegative. The specimen was PBMCs. The chain combines TRBV5-1 with TRBJ2-1, with 10 positions matching TRBD1. CDR3 sequence (DNA): TGCGCCAGCAGCTTCGGGACAGGGGCTTTGGAGCAGTTCTTC. Protein: CASSFGTGALEQFF.